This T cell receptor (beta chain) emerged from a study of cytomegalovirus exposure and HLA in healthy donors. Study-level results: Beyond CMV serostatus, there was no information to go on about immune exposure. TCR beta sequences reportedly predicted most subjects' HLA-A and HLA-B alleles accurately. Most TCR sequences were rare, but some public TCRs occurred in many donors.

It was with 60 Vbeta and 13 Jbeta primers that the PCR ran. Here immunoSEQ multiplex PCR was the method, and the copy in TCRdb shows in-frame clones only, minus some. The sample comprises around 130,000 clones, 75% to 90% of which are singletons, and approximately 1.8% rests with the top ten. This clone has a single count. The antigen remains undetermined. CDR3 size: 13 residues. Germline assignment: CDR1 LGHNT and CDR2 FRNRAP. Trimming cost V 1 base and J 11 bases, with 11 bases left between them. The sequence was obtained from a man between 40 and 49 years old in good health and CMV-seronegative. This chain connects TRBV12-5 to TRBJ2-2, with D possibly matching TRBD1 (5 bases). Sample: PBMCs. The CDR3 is CASGLAQGRELFF. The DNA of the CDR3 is TGTGCTAGTGGTTTGGCCCAGGGTCGAGAGCTGTTTTTT.